One sample yielded the 26 T cell receptor beta chains listed below, sequenced in a study of T-cell reconstitution after alpha-beta-depleted transplantation in children. Using unique molecular identifiers, the investigators prepared the TCRbeta library. TCRdb reanalysed the PCR reads using MiXCR and keeps one entry per CDR3 protein. The sample has nearly 250,000 distinct CDR3 sequences; roughly 7.7% are singletons. The starting material was PBMCs, mostly from graft donor cells, obtained 180 days after TCRalphabeta/CD19-depleted stem cell transplant. Receptor source: a male patient aged 10-17 years who had a stem cell transplant for acute lymphoblastic leukemia, so the T cells may come from the graft donor.

Ten or more counts support this clonotype. This chain links TRBV5-1 with TRBJ1-1; perhaps TRBD1 as D (5 bases). Germline V CDR1 and CDR2: SGHRS, YFSETQ. The ends were cut back, 3 bases at V and 4 bases at J, with 7 bases in the middle. CDR3 length equals 12 residues. The CDR3 nucleotides read TGCGCCAGCAGCTCAGGGACCACTGAAGCTTTCTTT. This encodes CASSSGTTEAFF.

This clonotype was seen ten or more times. The chain carries TRBV7-2 and TRBJ2-1, with 8 bases fitting TRBD1. Germline CDR1 is SGHTA and CDR2 is FQGNSA. Trimming cost V 4 bases and J 2 bases; bases outside gene matches: 16. The CDR3 is 19 residues long. Written as DNA, the CDR3 is TGTGCCAGCAGCTCGACAGGGGACCTTCTAAGCCTCCCCTACAATGAGCAGTTCTTC. Protein product: CASSSTGDLLSLPYNEQFF.

Ten or more counts support this clonotype. The rearrangement joins TRBV7-6 to TRBJ1-4, with no clear D. The CDR3 is 13 residues long. The V end lost 11 bases, the J end lost 0 bases, and 10 bases lay between the germline ends. Germline CDR1 is SGHVS and CDR2 is FNYEAQ. For the CDR3, the DNA is TGTGCCGTGCAGGAAGCAACTAATGAAAAACTGTTTTTT. It is translated as CAVQEATNEKLFF.

This clonotype appeared many times. The rearrangement links TRBV2 to TRBJ2-2, with D perhaps matching TRBD1 (5 bases). The V end lost 4 bases, the J end lost 5 bases, and 11 bases lay between the germline ends. The CDR3 has 14 amino acids. Germline CDR1 is SNHLY and CDR2 is FYNNEI. The CDR3 DNA is TGTGCCAGCAGTGGGGGCCTTCTTACCGGGGAGCTGTTTTTT. Translating it yields CASSGGLLTGELFF.

Turning to this clonotype: This may be a read error, as it is one base from a much larger clone. The chain combines TRBV7-2 with TRBJ2-7, with 8 bases fitting TRBD1. The CDR3 runs to 16 residues. Germline CDR1 and CDR2: SGHTA and FQGNSA. J gave up 4 bases and V 3 bases, and 11 bases lay outside the gene matches. Here the CDR3 reads CASSFAPPGGRYEQYF. The DNA of the CDR3 is TGTGCCAGCAGCTTCGCTCCTCCAGGGGGCCGATACGAGCAGTACTTC.

In its sample, this clonotype was seen many times. V and J are TRBV5-1 and TRBJ2-7; D could derive from TRBD1 or TRBD2 (5 bases each). V was clipped by 4 bases and J by 0 bases, with 14 bases between them. The germline CDR1 and CDR2 sequences are SGHRS and YFSETQ. The CDR3 has 15 amino acids. The CDR3 region has the DNA TGCGCCAGCAGCGTGCAGGGAGTTCCCTCCTACGAGCAGTACTTC. It encodes CASSVQGVPSYEQYF. Filled out from reference TRBV5-1 and TRBJ2-7, the complete variable domain reads KAGVTQTPRYLIKTRGQQVTLSCSPISGHRSVSWYQQTPGQGLQFLFEYFSETQRNKGNFPGRFSGRQFSNSRSEMNVSTLELGDSALYLCASSVQGVPSYEQYFGPGTRLTVT.

This clonotype was counted between two and nine times. This chain connects TRBV4-2 to TRBJ1-2; D gene ambiguous. V lost 0 bases to trimming and J lost 3 bases, with 14 bases between them. This CDR3 has 16 amino acids. The germline CDR1 and CDR2 sequences are LGHNA and YNFKEQ. CDR3 sequence: CASSQERSGVYYGYTF. CDR3 bases: TGTGCCAGCAGCCAAGAACGATCAGGAGTTTACTATGGCTACACCTTC.

This chain joins TRBV6-5 and TRBJ2-3; TRBD2 matches 9 bases. CDR1 and CDR2 (germline): MNHEY, SVGAGI. Trimming removed 1 base from V and 4 bases from J; junction bases left unmatched: 6. This CDR3 region has 16 residues. CDR3 in DNA: TGTGCCAGCAGTTACTTTAGCGGGAGAATAGCAGATACGCAGTATTTT. Its translation is CASSYFSGRIADTQYF.

This sequence joins TRBV5-6 and TRBJ2-1, with TRBD1 as a possible D gene (6 bases). This CDR3 contains 14 residues. The V gene lost 7 bases and the J gene lost 2 bases, with 13 bases spanning the gap. Looked up from germline, CDR1 is SGHDT and CDR2 is YYEEEE. CDR3 DNA sequence: TGTGCCAGCGGCCCGGGACACCCCTACAATGAGCAGTTCTTC. Amino acid sequence: CASGPGHPYNEQFF.

This clonotype has ten or more counts. The V gene is TRBV29-1, the J gene TRBJ1-4; D unresolved. Deletions cut 5 bases from V and 4 bases from J, with 11 bases between. Germline CDR1 reads SQVTM; CDR2 reads ANQGSEA. The CDR3 has 13 amino acids. CDR3 in DNA: TGCAGCGTTTTTGACGGATTTAATGAAAAACTGTTTTTT. Protein sequence: CSVFDGFNEKLFF.

This clonotype was counted many times. This chain joins TRBV12-3 or TRBV12-4 and TRBJ1-4, with 9 bases fitting TRBD1. The CDR3 runs to 17 residues. V lost 5 bases to trimming and J lost 3 bases; unmatched junction nucleotides: 10. CDR3 bases: TGTGCCAGCAGTGACATGAGGACAGGGGCTCCTAATGAAAAACTGTTTTTT. It encodes CASSDMRTGAPNEKLFF.

There are many counts of this clonotype. The chain carries TRBV29-1 and TRBJ1-2; no firm D call. The CDR3 totals 19 residues. Germline V lookup: CDR1 SQVTM, CDR2 ANQGSEA. The V end was cut by 0 bases, the J end by 2 bases, with 25 bases between. The CDR3 DNA is TGCAGCGTTGAAGACGTGCCCGGTTACGGGGTCGCGGAGAACTATGGCTACACCTTC. Its protein product is CSVEDVPGYGVAENYGYTF.

This clonotype has a count of ten or more. The rearrangement links TRBV7-7 to TRBJ2-7; D unresolved. CDR3 size: 13 residues. Germline V CDR1 and CDR2: SSHAT, FNYEAQ (reference sequence). Trimming shortened V by 1 base and J by 3 bases, and 7 bases separated the two germline ends. This CDR3 is CASSLGDGYEQYF. The DNA for the CDR3 is TGTGCCAGCAGCTTAGGAGACGGCTACGAGCAGTACTTC.

There are many counts of this clonotype. This chain uses TRBV7-2 with TRBJ1-1; the D is unclear. CDR3 length equals 13 residues. Trimming pared 1 base from V and 1 base from J, leaving 4 bases between. Germline V gene sequence: CDR1 SGHTA, CDR2 FQGNSA. In DNA, the CDR3 is TGTGCCAGCAGCTTAGGGGCGAACACTGAAGCTTTCTTT. Protein: CASSLGANTEAFF.

At least ten counts were recorded for this clonotype. The rearrangement joins TRBV6-2 or TRBV6-3 to TRBJ2-5, with D possibly being TRBD2 (6 bases). Germline CDR1 is MNHEY and CDR2 is SVGEGT. V was shortened by 2 bases and J by 3 bases, with 10 bases between the two germline ends. This CDR3 has 14 amino acids. The CDR3 loop reads CASSYGGLKETQYF. CDR3 sequence (DNA): TGTGCCAGCAGTTACGGGGGACTTAAAGAGACCCAGTACTTC.

A note on this clonotype: Possible read error: a much larger clone is one base away. The CDR3 sequence is CASSRSHTANYGYTF. CDR3 nucleotides: TGTGCCAGCAGTCGGAGCCACACTGCGAACTATGGCTACACCTTC. This chain connects TRBV6-2 or TRBV6-3 to TRBJ1-2; no clear D. CDR3 length: 15 residues. CDR1 is MNHEY and CDR2 is SVGEGT in the germline V gene. The V end lost 5 bases, the J end lost 2 bases, and 15 bases lay between the germline ends.

This clonotype was seen many times. The rearrangement joins TRBV7-8 to TRBJ2-7, with a possible D match to TRBD1 (6 bases). Germline V gives CDR1 SGHVS, CDR2 FQNEAQ. The CDR3 length is 15 residues. V was shortened by 0 bases and J by 7 bases, with 16 bases between the two germline ends. This chain's CDR3 is CASSLAVGGRREQYF. The CDR3 DNA is TGTGCCAGCAGCTTAGCGGTAGGGGGAAGGCGGGAGCAGTACTTC.

This clonotype appeared many times. The chain couples TRBV18 to TRBJ1-4, with 7 bases identical to TRBD1. CDR1 KGHSH and CDR2 LQKENI come from the germline V gene. The V segment lost 0 bases and the J segment 13 bases; nucleotides outside the gene matches: 14. The CDR3 has 16 amino acids. The CDR3 nucleotides read TGTGCCAGCTCACCACCCTCGCGACAGGGCCCCATGGGACTGTTTTTT. As protein: CASSPPSRQGPMGLFF.

This clonotype has ten or more counts. The chain has TRBV7-2 and TRBJ2-5; a weak D match, TRBD2 (5 bases). The ends were cut back, 5 bases at V and 5 bases at J, with 12 bases in the middle. The CDR3 is 13 amino acids. CDR1 and CDR2 (germline): SGHTA, FQGNSA. In DNA form, the CDR3 reads TGTGCCAGCAGCCGGGAAGGGATGGAGACCCAGTACTTC. This codes for CASSREGMETQYF.

The V gene is TRBV20-1, the J gene TRBJ2-7; 8 nucleotides align to TRBD1. The length of the CDR3 is 14 residues. V was pared by 6 bases and J by 3 bases, with 10 bases of the junction left unmatched. The V gene's germline CDR1 is DFQATT and CDR2 SNEGSKA (reference sequence). The CDR3 nucleotides are TGCAGTGCGACCTCCGGGACAGGAGGCTACGAGCAGTACTTC. Translation: CSATSGTGGYEQYF.

The rearrangement uses TRBV27 and TRBJ2-2, with TRBD2 matching over 13 bases. The CDR3 contains 15 residues. Germline V gives CDR1 MNHEY, CDR2 SMNVEV (reference sequence). V lost 6 bases, J lost 3 bases, and 1 base stayed unmatched. The CDR3 reads CASRLAGGYTGELFF. CDR3 bases: TGTGCCAGCAGACTAGCGGGAGGGTACACCGGGGAGCTGTTTTTT.

This clonotype was observed a few times. The chain uses TRBV3-1 and TRBJ1-2; tentatively, D is TRBD1 (5 bases). The germline V and J ends were trimmed by 0 bases and 2 bases, with 13 bases remaining between them. CDR1 and CDR2 from the germline V gene are LGHDT and YNNKEL (reference sequence). This CDR3 is built from 16 residues. CDR3: CASSQDRRGQNYGYTF. The CDR3 bases are TGTGCCAGCAGCCAAGATCGAAGGGGTCAAAACTATGGCTACACCTTC.

This clonotype was seen at least ten times. At one end, the junction sequence differs from germline, possibly due to a read error. The chain carries TRBV24-1 and TRBJ1-1; no firm D call. CDR1 KGHDR and CDR2 SFDVKD come from the germline V gene. There are 14 residues in the CDR3. The CDR3 is CATSEGLTNAEAFF. The CDR3 coding sequence is TGTGCCACCAGTGAAGGATTAACGAACGCTGAAGCTTTCTTT.

In this sample, this clonotype turned up many times. The CDR3 DNA follows: TGTGCCAGCAGTTACGGGACTAGACGAGATACGCAGTATTTT. Translation gives CASSYGTRRDTQYF. V usage is TRBV12-3 or TRBV12-4 and J usage is TRBJ2-3; 8 bases line up with TRBD2. This CDR3 is 14 amino acids long. Trimming removed 4 bases from V and 5 bases from J; junction bases left unmatched: 5.

This clonotype was counted at least ten times. CDR3 protein: CASSLTGLAGGPGTDTQYF. The CDR3 DNA sequence: TGCGCCAGCAGCTTGACGGGACTAGCGGGAGGGCCCGGCACAGATACGCAGTATTTT. This chain links TRBV5-1 with TRBJ2-3; 16 bases fit TRBD2. The ends lost 1 base at V and 1 base at J; junction bases unmatched: 6. CDR3 length equals 19 residues. Germline CDR1 is SGHRS and CDR2 is YFSETQ.

Ten or more counts support this clonotype. This rearrangement joins TRBV12-3 or TRBV12-4 to TRBJ2-6; 8 positions match TRBD1. The CDR3 length is 16 residues. The V and J ends lost 2 bases and 4 bases, in that order; junction bases with no gene match: 4. In nucleotides, the CDR3 is TGTGCCAGCAGTTTACAGGGGGCCACGGGGGCCAACGTCCTGACTTTC. Its translation is CASSLQGATGANVLTF.